This T cell receptor beta chain comes out of a study of T-cell reconstitution after alpha-beta-depleted transplantation in children. Unique molecular identifiers were built into the TCRbeta library. Each CDR3 protein gets one entry after TCRdb re-called the PCR reads with MiXCR. The table has some 250,000 distinct CDR3 sequences, about 12% seen once; the top ten hold 2% to 3%. The length of the CDR3 is 15 residues. V shed 6 bases, J shed 3 bases, and the junction held 5 bases outside the gene matches. In germline, CDR1 is DFQATT, CDR2 SNEGSKA (reference sequence). At least ten counts were recorded for this clonotype.

The rearrangement links TRBV20-1 to TRBJ2-2; 12 nucleotides match TRBD2. This TCR derives from a human donor who donated a stem cell graft to a child with acute lymphoblastic leukemia. The sample in question was PBMCs from the stem cell graft donor, obtained from the stem cell graft. CDR3 region: CSASPSGRDTGELFF. DNA for the CDR3: TGCAGTGCCAGCCCTAGCGGGAGGGACACCGGGGAGCTGTTTTTT.